This T cell receptor beta chain comes out of a study of T-cell reconstitution after alpha-beta-depleted transplantation in children (dated by TCRdb to 2015 to 2016). Study-wide context: The study quantitatively tracked T-cell immune reconstitution after TCRalphabeta/CD19-depleted allogeneic hematopoietic cell transplantation in children using TCR repertoire profiling.

The protocol used for the library was PCR. Sequencing used an Illumina HiSeq 2500. TCR library preparation used molecular barcoding, with unique molecular identifiers applied to normalize quantification of the TCRbeta repertoire. TCRdb redid the processing of the public reads, applying fastp at Q25 and MiXCR, and retained in-frame beta chains. Rows are unified per CDR3 protein, each entry keeping the most common DNA and genes. This sample is represented by around 680,000 distinct CDR3 sequences; around 16% of them were singletons. The top ten constitute 1.1% of the sample. Sequences SQVTM (CDR1) and ANQGSEA (CDR2) are obtained from the germline V gene. Measured from the cysteine to the phenylalanine, the CDR3 is 9 residues long. CDR3 DNA is the only sequence kept; it has 27 bases, read in frame from the first base. V is pared back by 8 bases and J by 8 bases, with 9 bases lying between the germline termini.

This clonotype has a count of ten or more. It has no known antigen specificity. Base qualities are not recorded, but no much larger clone differs from it by a single base. Sequencing used PBMCs from the stem cell graft donor, obtained from the stem cell graft. The chain was built from TRBV29-1 and TRBJ1-2, with no confident D gene call. The clonotype comes from a human donor who donated a stem cell graft to a child with acute myeloid leukemia. The nucleotides are TGCAGCCTAGCGGACGGCTACACCTTC. Its protein reads: CSLADGYTF. Beyond the CDR3, the reference TRBV29-1 and TRBJ1-2 genes provide the residues; the full variable domain reads: SAVISQKPSRDICQRGTSLTIQCQVDSQVTMMFWYRQQPGQSLTLIATANQGSEATYESGFVIDKFPISRPNLTFSTLTVSNMSPEDSSIYLCSLADGYTFGSGTRLTVV.